The rows below give T cell receptor beta chains drawn from one sample of a study of long-term antiretroviral therapy in people with HIV. TCRdb's table, derived via immunoSEQ multiplex PCR, lists solely in-frame clones and lacks some. Of 20,000 to 30,000 clones detected, over 80% appear once; the ten largest clones hold about 9%. Source: unsorted PBMCs, taken 1.8 years before starting antiretroviral therapy. The receptors were sampled from a man aged 45-65 years with HIV. Both conserved end residues are part of each CDR3. The D gene is left open where the match is weak. Part of the rows lack a size; the others show once, few, many or a class for expanded clones.

V gene	clone size	J gene	D gene	CDR3 protein	CDR3 DNA
TRBV7-3	.	TRBJ1-1	TRBD1	CASSPTGVEAFF	TGTGCCAGCAGCCCGACAGGGGTCGAAGCTTTCTTT
TRBV18	.	TRBJ2-1	.	CASSHREGTYNEQFF	TGTGCCAGCTCACACAGGGAGGGGACGTACAATGAGCAGTTCTTC
TRBV6-1	few	TRBJ1-5	.	CASSVIGQSHQPQHF	TGTGCCAGCAGTGTCATTGGACAGAGCCATCAGCCCCAGCATTTT
TRBV2	.	TRBJ2-7	.	CASSEARGPYEQYF	TGTGCCAGCAGTGAAGCGAGGGGTCCCTACGAGCAGTACTTC
TRBV7-6	few	TRBJ1-5	.	CASSLQGDQPQHF	TGTGCCAGCAGCCTACAGGGAGATCAGCCCCAGCATTTT
TRBV10-3	few	TRBJ1-2	TRBD1	CAISESGQGLGYTF	TGTGCCATCAGTGAGTCGGGACAGGGTTTGGGCTACACCTTC
TRBV28	.	TRBJ1-1	.	CASSPQFRTKAFF	TGTGCCAGCAGCCCCCAATTCAGGACAAAGGCTTTCTTT
TRBV30	.	TRBJ1-6	.	CAWSVLGAYNSPLHF	TGTGCCTGGAGTGTACTGGGGGCGTATAATTCACCCCTCCACTTT
TRBV19	.	TRBJ2-7	.	CASRETSAAYYEQYF	TGTGCCAGTAGAGAGACGTCGGCGGCCTACTACGAGCAGTACTTC
TRBV4-2	.	TRBJ2-1	TRBD2	CASSQDLRLAGVNEQFF	TGTGCCAGCAGCCAAGACCTTCGACTAGCGGGAGTCAATGAGCAGTTCTTC
TRBV7-8	.	TRBJ2-3	.	CASSLVDTQYF	TGTGCCAGCAGCTTGGTAGATACGCAGTATTTT
TRBV6-6	.	TRBJ1-2	.	CASSFRQSPINYGYTF	TGTGCCAGCAGTTTCCGACAGTCCCCCATTAACTATGGCTACACCTTC
TRBV5-1	once	TRBJ2-1	TRBD2	CASSPISGSGLNEQFF	TGCGCCAGCAGCCCTATCAGCGGGAGTGGCCTTAATGAGCAGTTCTTC
TRBV30	.	TRBJ1-3	TRBD1	CAWRTGGNGNTIYF	TGTGCCTGGAGGACAGGGGGCAATGGAAACACCATATATTTT
TRBV19	.	TRBJ2-7	.	CASSTHGYEQYF	TGTGCCAGTAGTACTCACGGGTACGAGCAGTACTTC
TRBV7-2	.	TRBJ1-2	.	CASSPDFFNYGYTF	TGTGCCAGCAGCCCCGACTTTTTTAACTATGGCTACACCTTC
TRBV27	.	TRBJ2-3	.	CASSSAASNTDTQYF	TGTGCCAGCAGTTCAGCGGCTAGCAACACAGATACGCAGTATTTT
TRBV4-3	.	TRBJ1-1	.	CASSLQASLNTEAFF	TGCGCCAGCAGCCTCCAGGCATCTTTGAACACTGAAGCTTTCTTT
TRBV5-1	.	TRBJ2-3	TRBD2	CASSLGLAGGTDTQYF	TGCGCCAGCAGCTTGGGTCTAGCGGGGGGCACAGATACGCAGTATTTT
TRBV5-4	.	TRBJ2-1	TRBD1	CASSPRQGGTYNEQFF	TGTGCCAGCAGCCCAAGACAGGGGGGCACCTACAATGAGCAGTTCTTC
TRBV5-1	once	TRBJ2-2	TRBD2	CASNPSGTSLSGELFF	TGCGCCAGCAACCCTTCCGGGACTAGTCTCTCCGGGGAGCTGTTTTTT
TRBV7-6	.	TRBJ2-5	.	CASSHPRETQYF	TGTGCCAGCAGCCACCCCCGGGAGACCCAGTACTTC
TRBV7-2	few	TRBJ2-7	TRBD2	CASSLAVGYEQYF	TGTGCCAGCAGTCTAGCGGTGGGCTACGAGCAGTACTTC
TRBV4-2	.	TRBJ2-3	.	CASSQPSLSNTQYF	TGTGCCAGCAGCCAACCGTCTTTAAGTAATACGCAGTATTTT
TRBV15	.	TRBJ2-1	.	CATSRVADPTYNEQFF	TGTGCCACCAGCAGGGTAGCGGATCCCACCTACAATGAGCAGTTCTTC
TRBV6-4	.	TRBJ2-2	.	CASSIETVRGTGELFF	TGTGCCAGCAGCATCGAGACAGTCCGGGGCACCGGGGAGCTGTTTTTT
TRBV28	.	TRBJ2-7	.	CATVLGGSYEQYF	TGTGCCACCGTCTTGGGGGGTTCGTACGAGCAGTACTTC
TRBV4-3	.	TRBJ2-1	.	CASSHAGTSQYNEQFF	TGCGCCAGCAGCCACGCCGGGACAAGCCAATACAATGAGCAGTTCTTC
TRBV9	.	TRBJ1-2	.	CASSPSVGQSYGYTF	TGTGCCAGCAGCCCCTCCGTTGGACAGAGCTATGGCTACACCTTC
TRBV7-9	.	TRBJ2-7	.	CASSSEKYLNHEQYF	TGTGCCAGCAGCTCCGAAAAATATCTAAACCACGAGCAGTACTTC
TRBV4-3	.	TRBJ1-6	.	CASSQDSALKSYNSPLHF	TGCGCCAGCAGCCAAGATTCAGCACTCAAATCCTATAATTCACCCCTCCACTTT
TRBV7-7	.	TRBJ2-5	TRBD1	CASSQDRGETQYF	TGTGCCAGCAGCCAGGACAGGGGCGAGACCCAGTACTTC
TRBV2	.	TRBJ2-7	.	CASTKSGGGYYEQYF	TGTGCCAGCACTAAAAGCGGAGGGGGGTACTACGAGCAGTACTTC
TRBV7-2	.	TRBJ2-1	.	CASSLVGGPSPVDEQFF	TGTGCCAGCAGCTTAGTGGGCGGACCGTCCCCAGTGGATGAGCAGTTCTTC
TRBV4-1	.	TRBJ2-7	TRBD1	CASSQGPGQGTYEQYF	TGCGCCAGCAGCCAGGGACCGGGACAGGGGACCTACGAGCAGTACTTC
TRBV6-5	.	TRBJ2-3	.	CASTQAGLGADTQYF	TGTGCCAGCACCCAGGCTGGGCTCGGTGCAGATACGCAGTATTTT
TRBV5-1	.	TRBJ1-4	TRBD1	CASSLEGQREEKLFF	TGCGCCAGCAGCTTGGAGGGACAGAGAGAAGAAAAACTGTTTTTT
TRBV5-4	.	TRBJ2-7	TRBD2	CASSLAGGSDEQYF	TGTGCCAGCAGCTTGGCCGGGGGGTCGGACGAGCAGTACTTC
TRBV7-3	.	TRBJ2-3	.	CASSVFQETDTQYF	TGTGCCAGCAGCGTTTTCCAGGAGACAGATACGCAGTATTTT
TRBV12-5	.	TRBJ1-5	.	CASGLFGYSNQPQHF	TGTGCTAGTGGTTTGTTTGGTTATAGCAATCAGCCCCAGCATTTT
TRBV19	.	TRBJ1-1	.	CASSYATVGTEAFF	TGTGCCAGTAGTTATGCGACGGTAGGAACTGAAGCTTTCTTT
TRBV5-1	.	TRBJ1-1	TRBD1	CASSLLLGTDTEAFF	TGCGCCAGCAGCCTACTTCTCGGGACAGACACTGAAGCTTTCTTT
TRBV6-6	.	TRBJ1-1	.	CASSYREGFGNTEAFF	TGTGCCAGCAGTTACCGCGAGGGGTTCGGGAACACTGAAGCTTTCTTT
TRBV7-9	.	TRBJ1-4	.	CASSLGSGTTNEKLFF	TGTGCCAGCAGCTTAGGATCTGGGACAACTAATGAAAAACTGTTTTTT
TRBV6-6	.	TRBJ2-7	TRBD2	CASSMALAGGSYEQYF	TGTGCCAGCAGCATGGCCTTAGCGGGGGGTTCCTACGAGCAGTACTTC
TRBV6-5	.	TRBJ2-3	.	CASSPRLGDTQYF	TGTGCCAGCAGCCCAAGACTAGGGGATACGCAGTATTTT
TRBV6-5	.	TRBJ2-7	.	CASSSIVGGYEQYF	TGTGCCAGCAGTTCCATCGTAGGGGGTTACGAGCAGTACTTC
TRBV25-1	.	TRBJ2-7	.	CASSERVGGAYEQYF	TGTGCCAGCAGTGAACGGGTAGGGGGGGCCTACGAGCAGTACTTC
TRBV5-6	few	TRBJ1-2	.	CASIPRGYGYGYTF	TGTGCCAGTATTCCTAGGGGGTATGGATATGGCTACACCTTC
TRBV28	.	TRBJ2-7	TRBD2	CASSWQRGGREQYF	TGTGCCAGCAGTTGGCAGCGGGGGGGCCGCGAGCAGTACTTC
TRBV11-3	.	TRBJ1-1	.	CASSLGGTGDTEAFF	TGTGCCAGCAGCTTAGGGGGTACGGGGGACACTGAAGCTTTCTTT
TRBV5-1	.	TRBJ1-2	.	CASSSGTNYGYTF	TGCGCCAGCAGCAGCGGTACTAACTATGGCTACACCTTC
TRBV7-9	.	TRBJ1-1	.	CASRESDLNTEAFF	TGTGCCAGCCGCGAGTCGGACCTGAACACTGAAGCTTTCTTT